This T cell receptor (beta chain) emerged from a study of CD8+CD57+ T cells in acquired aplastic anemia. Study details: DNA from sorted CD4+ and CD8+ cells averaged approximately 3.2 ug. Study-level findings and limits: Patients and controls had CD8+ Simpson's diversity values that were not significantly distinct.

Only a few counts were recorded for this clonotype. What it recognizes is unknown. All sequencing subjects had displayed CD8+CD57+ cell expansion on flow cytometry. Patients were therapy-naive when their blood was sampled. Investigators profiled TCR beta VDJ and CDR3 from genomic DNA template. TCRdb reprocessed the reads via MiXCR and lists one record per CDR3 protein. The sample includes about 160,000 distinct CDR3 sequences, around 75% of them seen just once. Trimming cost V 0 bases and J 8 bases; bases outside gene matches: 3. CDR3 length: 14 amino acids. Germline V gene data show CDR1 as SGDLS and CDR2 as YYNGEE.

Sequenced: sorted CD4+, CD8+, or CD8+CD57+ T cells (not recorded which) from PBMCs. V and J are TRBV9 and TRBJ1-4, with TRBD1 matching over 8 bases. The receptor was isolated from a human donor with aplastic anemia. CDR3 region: CASSVDRGSEKLFF. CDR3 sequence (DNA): TGTGCCAGCAGCGTAGACAGGGGGAGCGAAAAACTGTTTTTT.